The 14 T cell receptor beta chains given below trace back to one sample, sequenced in a study of T cell responses to AZD1222 COVID-19 vaccine. Assay used: immunoSEQ multiplex PCR; TCRdb lists only in-frame clones, some missing. Counted here are about 50,000 clones, 80% to 90% occurring once; the ten biggest clones make up about 15%. The source was peripheral blood, collected on day 0 of AZD1222 vaccination. The receptors come from an adult in good health.

The chain carries TRBV18 and TRBJ1-2, with D possibly matching TRBD1 (5 bases). CDR3 length: 16 residues. CDR1 and CDR2 (germline): KGHSH, LQKENI. The ends were cut back, 2 bases at V and 4 bases at J, with 17 bases in the middle. The CDR3 loop reads CASSPNMGPRGYGYTF. CDR3 DNA: TGTGCCAGCTCACCAAACATGGGGCCCCGGGGCTATGGCTACACCTTC.

This clone has just one count. The chain couples TRBV27 to TRBJ1-1; D is perhaps TRBD1 (6 bases). The CDR3 loop spans 14 amino acids. Germline-derived CDR1 and CDR2 are MNHEY and SMNVEV (reference sequence). Trimming left V 6 bases short and J 1 base short, with 12 bases between. The DNA of the CDR3 is TGTGCCAGCAGGCGAACAGGGAGGAACACTGAAGCTTTCTTT. Translated: CASRRTGRNTEAFF.

The J gene is TRBJ2-1, the V gene TRBV4-2; the match to TRBD2 covers 9 bases. The CDR3 totals 14 residues. The trim removed 3 bases at V and 9 bases at J, leaving 6 bases unmatched. Per the germline V gene, CDR1 is LGHNA and CDR2 is YNFKEQ. CDR3 DNA: TGTGCCAGCAGCCAGACGACTAGCGGCAGTGAGCAGTTCTTC. It is translated as CASSQTTSGSEQFF.

The chain carries TRBV11-1 and TRBJ2-5; D is ambiguous. Germline CDR1 and CDR2: SGHAT and FQDESV (reference sequence). This CDR3 region has 12 residues. V lost 2 bases and J lost 2, with 3 bases in between. As DNA, the CDR3 is TGTGCCAGCAGCTTACGACAAGAGACCCAGTACTTC. Its protein is CASSLRQETQYF. Full variable domain (remainder filled in from reference TRBV11-1 and TRBJ2-5): EAEVAQSPRYKITEKSQAVAFWCDPISGHATLYWYRQILGQGPELLVQFQDESVVDDSQLPKDRFSAERLKGVDSTLKIQPAELGDSAMYLCASSLRQETQYFGPGTRLLVL.

This sequence joins TRBV19 and TRBJ2-2, with 9 bases that match TRBD1. This CDR3 is 15 amino acids long. Germline CDR1 LNHDA, CDR2 SQIVND (reference sequence). V shed 4 bases, J shed 4 bases, and the junction held 4 bases outside the gene matches. The CDR3 loop is CASSTRTGVTGELFF. The CDR3, as DNA: TGTGCCAGTAGTACGAGGACAGGGGTCACCGGGGAGCTGTTTTTT.

This clone was detected once. The rearrangement joins TRBV19 to TRBJ1-5; 9 bases align to TRBD1. V lost 3 bases and J lost 1; bases outside the gene matches: 4. This CDR3 comprises 16 residues. Per germline, CDR1 LNHDA and CDR2 SQIVND (reference sequence). The CDR3 reads CASSIFGTGSNQPQHF. CDR3 DNA sequence: TGTGCCAGTAGTATTTTCGGGACAGGGAGCAATCAGCCCCAGCATTTT.

This chain uses TRBV12-5 with TRBJ1-4; D is undetermined. This CDR3 is built from 16 residues. The V end was cut by 6 bases, the J end by 4 bases, with 18 bases between. Germline loops: CDR1 LGHNT, CDR2 FRNRAP. In DNA, the CDR3 is TGTGCTAGTGGCCAAGCAACTGACGGATATAATGAAAAACTGTTTTTT. It codes for CASGQATDGYNEKLFF.

V is TRBV9 and J is TRBJ2-2; D gene uncertain. The CDR3 loop spans 13 amino acids. Germline CDR1 and CDR2: SGDLS and YYNGEE. V was clipped by 4 bases and J by 6 bases, with 10 bases between them. CDR3 DNA: TGTGCCAGCAGCCCCGAGTACCCCGGGGAGCTGTTTTTT. This translates into CASSPEYPGELFF.

The chain is built from TRBV5-6 and TRBJ2-1; 12 nucleotides align to TRBD2. The J segment lost 10 bases and the V segment lost 0 bases, leaving 5 bases of the junction unmatched. The germline gives CDR1 SGHDT, CDR2 YYEEEE. This CDR3 is 15 amino acids long. For the CDR3, the DNA is TGTGCCAGCAGCTTGGGGACTAGCGGGGAGATGGAGCAGTTCTTC. This encodes CASSLGTSGEMEQFF.

The genes are TRBV3-1 (or the pseudogene TRBV3-2) and TRBJ1-4, with 7 bases fitting TRBD1. This CDR3 is 14 amino acids long. Germline V CDR1 and CDR2: LGHDT, YNNKEL (reference sequence). V gave up 1 base and J gave up 8 bases; unmatched junction bases: 4. CDR3 sequence (DNA): TGTGCCAGCAGCCAAGGACAGGGTGAGGAAAAACTGTTTTTT. Amino acid sequence: CASSQGQGEEKLFF.

The chain recombines TRBV29-1 with TRBJ2-5; the match to TRBD1 covers 8 bases. The V gene's germline CDR1 is SQVTM and CDR2 ANQGSEA. CDR3 length equals 13 residues. Unmatched junction bases numbered 4, after V lost 6 bases and J lost 1 base. For the CDR3, the DNA is TGCAGCGTCGCGGACAGGGTCCAAGAGACCCAGTACTTC. The encoded protein is CSVADRVQETQYF.

A few counts support this clone. The chain couples TRBV12-3 or TRBV12-4 to TRBJ1-1; D ambiguous. This CDR3 has 12 amino acids. Between the trimmed V and J ends, which lost 2 bases and 8 bases, there was a span of 9 bases. As DNA, the CDR3 is TGTGCCAGCAGTTTACCTAATTCGGAAGCTTTCTTT. This translates into CASSLPNSEAFF.

V and J are TRBV5-6 and TRBJ2-3; 7 bases align to TRBD1. CDR1 and CDR2 (germline): SGHDT, YYEEEE. CDR3 size: 15 residues. Losses at the gene ends were 2 bases for V and 5 bases for J; bases not matched to a gene: 8. This CDR3 is CASSFRDRLRDTQYF. CDR3 DNA: TGTGCCAGCAGCTTCCGGGACAGACTACGAGATACGCAGTATTTT.

This sequence joins TRBV27 and TRBJ2-1, with unresolved D. V lost 5 bases, J lost 2 bases, and 10 bases lay in between. The CDR3 totals 14 residues. Germline CDR1 and CDR2: MNHEY and SMNVEV (reference sequence). The CDR3 reads CASSRTSAYNEQFF. The CDR3, as DNA: TGTGCCAGCAGTCGGACGAGTGCCTACAATGAGCAGTTCTTC.